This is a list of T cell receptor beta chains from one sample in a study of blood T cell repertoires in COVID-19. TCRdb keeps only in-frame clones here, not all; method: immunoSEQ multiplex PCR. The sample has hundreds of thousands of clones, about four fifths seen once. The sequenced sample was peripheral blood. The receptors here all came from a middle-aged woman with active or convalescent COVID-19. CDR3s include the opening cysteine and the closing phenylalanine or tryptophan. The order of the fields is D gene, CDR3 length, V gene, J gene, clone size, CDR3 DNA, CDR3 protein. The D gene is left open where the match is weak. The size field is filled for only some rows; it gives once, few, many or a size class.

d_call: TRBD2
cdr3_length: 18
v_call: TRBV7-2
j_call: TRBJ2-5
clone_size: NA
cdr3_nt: TGTGCCAGCAGCCCCCAAACCGGACTAGCGGGTCCCCAAGAGACCCAGTACTTC
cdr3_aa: CASSPQTGLAGPQETQYF

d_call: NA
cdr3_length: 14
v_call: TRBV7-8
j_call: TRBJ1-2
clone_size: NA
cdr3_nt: TGTGCCAGCAGCCTTTCCCCCATCAGGGATGGCTACACCTTC
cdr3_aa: CASSLSPIRDGYTF

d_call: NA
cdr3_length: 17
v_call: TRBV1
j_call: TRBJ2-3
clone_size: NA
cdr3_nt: TGCACCAGCAGCCAATCGAGGGTCCTCCTGGGCACAGATACGCAGTATTTT
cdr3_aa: CTSSQSRVLLGTDTQYF

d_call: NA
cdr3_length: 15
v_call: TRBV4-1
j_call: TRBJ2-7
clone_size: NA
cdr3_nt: TGCGCCAGCAGCCAAGTCAGGGACAAGCAAACCAAGCAGTACTTC
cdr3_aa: CASSQVRDKQTKQYF

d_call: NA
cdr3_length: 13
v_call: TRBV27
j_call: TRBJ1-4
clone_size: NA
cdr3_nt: TGTGCCAGCAGCCGCCGAGGTAATGAAAAACTGTTTTTT
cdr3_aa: CASSRRGNEKLFF

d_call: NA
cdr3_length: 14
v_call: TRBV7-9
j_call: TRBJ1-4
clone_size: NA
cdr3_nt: TGTGCCAGCAGCCAGAGTCCAGGGGTAGAAAAACTGTTTTTT
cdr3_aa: CASSQSPGVEKLFF

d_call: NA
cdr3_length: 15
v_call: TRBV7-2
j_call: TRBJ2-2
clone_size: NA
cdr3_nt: TGTGCCAGCAGCTCGATGAACTCGAACACCGGGGAGCTGTTTTTT
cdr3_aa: CASSSMNSNTGELFF

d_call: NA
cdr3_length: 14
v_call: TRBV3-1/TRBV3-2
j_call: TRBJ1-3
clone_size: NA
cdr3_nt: TGTGCCAGCAGCCAATTGTCCGGGGAAAACACCATATATTTT
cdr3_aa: CASSQLSGENTIYF

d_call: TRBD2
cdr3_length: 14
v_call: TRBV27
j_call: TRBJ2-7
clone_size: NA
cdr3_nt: TGTGCCAGCAGTTTATGGGGGGGGAGCGACGAGCAGTACTTC
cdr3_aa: CASSLWGGSDEQYF

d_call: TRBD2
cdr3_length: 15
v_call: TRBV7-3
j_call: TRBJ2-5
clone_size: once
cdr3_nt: TGTGCCAGCAGCCGGACTAGCGGACCACAAGAGACCCAGTACTTC
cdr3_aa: CASSRTSGPQETQYF

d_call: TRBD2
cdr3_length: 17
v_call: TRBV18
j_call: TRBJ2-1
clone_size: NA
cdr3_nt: TGTGCCAGCTCACCGCCGACTAGCGGGAGCATCTACAATGAGCAGTTCTTC
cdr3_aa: CASSPPTSGSIYNEQFF

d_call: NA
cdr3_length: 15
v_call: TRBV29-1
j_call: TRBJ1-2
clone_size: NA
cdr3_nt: TGCAGCGTTGGCGACAGGCCCTTTGATAACTATGGCTACACCTTC
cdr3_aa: CSVGDRPFDNYGYTF

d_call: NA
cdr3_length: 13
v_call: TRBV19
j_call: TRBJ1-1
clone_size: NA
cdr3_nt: TGTGCCAGTACCATCCGGGGGGCCACTGAAGCTTTCTTT
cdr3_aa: CASTIRGATEAFF

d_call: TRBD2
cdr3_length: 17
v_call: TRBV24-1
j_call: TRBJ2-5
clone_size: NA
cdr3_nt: TGTGCCACCAGTGGCCCCGGGGACTATCACGAGTCAGAGACCCAGTACTTC
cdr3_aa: CATSGPGDYHESETQYF